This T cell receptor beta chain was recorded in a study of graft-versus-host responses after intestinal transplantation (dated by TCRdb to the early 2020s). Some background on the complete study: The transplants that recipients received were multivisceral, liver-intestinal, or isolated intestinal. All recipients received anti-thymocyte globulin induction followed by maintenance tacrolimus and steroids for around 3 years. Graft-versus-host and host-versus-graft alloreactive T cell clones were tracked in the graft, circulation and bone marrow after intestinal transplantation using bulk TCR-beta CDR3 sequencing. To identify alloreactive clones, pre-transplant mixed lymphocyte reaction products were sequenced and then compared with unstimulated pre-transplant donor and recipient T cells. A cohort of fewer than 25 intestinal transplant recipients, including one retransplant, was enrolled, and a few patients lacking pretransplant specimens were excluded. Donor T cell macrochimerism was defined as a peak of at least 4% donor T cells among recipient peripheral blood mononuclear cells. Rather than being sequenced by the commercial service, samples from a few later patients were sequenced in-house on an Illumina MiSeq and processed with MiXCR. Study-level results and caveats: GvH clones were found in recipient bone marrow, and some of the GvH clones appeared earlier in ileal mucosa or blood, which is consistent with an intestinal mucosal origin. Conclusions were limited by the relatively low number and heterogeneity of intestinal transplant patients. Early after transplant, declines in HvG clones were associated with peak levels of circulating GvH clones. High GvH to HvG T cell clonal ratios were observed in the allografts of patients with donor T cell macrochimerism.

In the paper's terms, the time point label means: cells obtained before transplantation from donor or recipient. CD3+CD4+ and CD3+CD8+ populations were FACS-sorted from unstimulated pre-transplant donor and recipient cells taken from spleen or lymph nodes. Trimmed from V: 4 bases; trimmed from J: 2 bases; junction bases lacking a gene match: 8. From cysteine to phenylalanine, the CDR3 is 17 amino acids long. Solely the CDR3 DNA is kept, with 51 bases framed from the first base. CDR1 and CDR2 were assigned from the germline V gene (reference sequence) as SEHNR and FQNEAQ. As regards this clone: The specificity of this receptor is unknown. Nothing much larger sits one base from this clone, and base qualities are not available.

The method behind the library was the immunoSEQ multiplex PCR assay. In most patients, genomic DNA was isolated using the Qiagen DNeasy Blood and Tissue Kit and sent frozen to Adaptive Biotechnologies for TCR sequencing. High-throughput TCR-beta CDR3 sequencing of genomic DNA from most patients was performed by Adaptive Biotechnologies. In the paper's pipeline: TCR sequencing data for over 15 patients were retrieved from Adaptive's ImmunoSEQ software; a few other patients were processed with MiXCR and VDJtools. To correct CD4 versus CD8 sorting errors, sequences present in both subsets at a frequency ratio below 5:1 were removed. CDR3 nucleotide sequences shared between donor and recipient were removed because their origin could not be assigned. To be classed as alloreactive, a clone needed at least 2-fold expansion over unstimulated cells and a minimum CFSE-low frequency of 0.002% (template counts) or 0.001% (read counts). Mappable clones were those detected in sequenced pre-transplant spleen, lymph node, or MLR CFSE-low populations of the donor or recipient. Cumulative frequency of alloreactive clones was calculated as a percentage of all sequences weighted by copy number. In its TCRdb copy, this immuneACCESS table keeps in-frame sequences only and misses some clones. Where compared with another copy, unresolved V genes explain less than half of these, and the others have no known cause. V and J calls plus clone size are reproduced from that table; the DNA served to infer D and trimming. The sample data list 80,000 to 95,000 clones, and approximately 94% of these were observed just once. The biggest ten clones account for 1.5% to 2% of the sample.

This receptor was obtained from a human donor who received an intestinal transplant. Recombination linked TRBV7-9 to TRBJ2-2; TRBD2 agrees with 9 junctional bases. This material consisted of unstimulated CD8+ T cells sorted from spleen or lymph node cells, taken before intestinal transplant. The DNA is TGTGCCAGCAGCTCCCCGCGACTAGCGGACAACACCGGGGAGCTGTTTTTT. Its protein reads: CASSSPRLADNTGELFF.